This T cell receptor beta chain was recovered during a study of OX40 agonist ivuxolimab in advanced cancers. Study-wide context: Patients' therapy was ivuxolimab, an antibody that acts as an agonist of OX40 (CD134). At about 82% male, the cohort had a mean age of approximately 60 years, ranging from roughly 20 to 90. Findings and caveats of the study: Doses of 0.1 to 3.0 mg/kg were accompanied by clonal expansion of CD4+ and CD8+ blood T cells by week 6.

Concerning this clone itself: Its antigen is unknown.

The length of the CDR3 is 16 residues. Trimming left V 2 bases short and J 0 bases short, with 8 bases between. Germline V gene lookup returns CDR1 LGHNA and CDR2 YNFKEQ. Assay: immunoSEQ multiplex PCR; the TCRdb copy retains only in-frame clones and omits some. Of around 100,000 clones in the sample, just over 90% are singletons; the top ten hold more than 0.25%. This specimen was CD4+ or CD8+ T cells sorted from blood, taken in a trial of the OX40 agonist ivuxolimab. This chain joins TRBV4-2 and TRBJ2-6; D is ambiguous. This clonotype was sampled from an adult with an advanced solid tumor such as melanoma, head and neck, liver or kidney cancer. CDR3 residues: CASSQRQSSGANVLTF. In nucleotides, the CDR3 is TGTGCCAGCAGCCAACGGCAGTCCTCTGGGGCCAACGTCCTGACTTTC.